This entry lists 2 T cell receptor beta chains sequenced from one sample in a study of T cell responses to AZD1222 COVID-19 vaccine. The method was immunoSEQ multiplex PCR; TCRdb's version includes in-frame clones alone and lacks a portion of them. The profile shows 90,000 to 120,000 clones, about 90% of them singletons. This material consisted of peripheral blood, taken 28 days after the second AZD1222 dose. The source is an adult who received the AZD1222 COVID-19 vaccine.

The chain links TRBV5-1 to TRBJ2-1; TRBD2 matches 7 bases. Trimming removed 5 bases from V and 5 bases from J; junction bases left unmatched: 13. Germline CDR1 is SGHRS and CDR2 is YFSETQ. The CDR3 has 16 amino acids. CDR3 in DNA: TGCGCCAGCAGTTTAGTTTTGAGGGACTACAACAATGAGCAGTTCTTC. It is translated as CASSLVLRDYNNEQFF. Based on the CDR3 plus reference TRBV5-1 and TRBJ2-1, the full variable domain is KAGVTQTPRYLIKTRGQQVTLSCSPISGHRSVSWYQQTPGQGLQFLFEYFSETQRNKGNFPGRFSGRQFSNSRSEMNVSTLELGDSALYLCASSLVLRDYNNEQFFGPGTRLTVL.

The J gene is TRBJ1-3, the V gene TRBV7-2; no clear D. V was clipped by 0 bases and J by 1 base, with 7 bases between them. CDR3 length equals 15 residues. Germline CDR1 reads SGHTA; CDR2 reads FQGNSA. CDR3: CASSLAAGSGNTIYF. The CDR3 DNA follows: TGTGCCAGCAGCTTAGCAGCGGGGTCTGGAAACACCATATATTTT.